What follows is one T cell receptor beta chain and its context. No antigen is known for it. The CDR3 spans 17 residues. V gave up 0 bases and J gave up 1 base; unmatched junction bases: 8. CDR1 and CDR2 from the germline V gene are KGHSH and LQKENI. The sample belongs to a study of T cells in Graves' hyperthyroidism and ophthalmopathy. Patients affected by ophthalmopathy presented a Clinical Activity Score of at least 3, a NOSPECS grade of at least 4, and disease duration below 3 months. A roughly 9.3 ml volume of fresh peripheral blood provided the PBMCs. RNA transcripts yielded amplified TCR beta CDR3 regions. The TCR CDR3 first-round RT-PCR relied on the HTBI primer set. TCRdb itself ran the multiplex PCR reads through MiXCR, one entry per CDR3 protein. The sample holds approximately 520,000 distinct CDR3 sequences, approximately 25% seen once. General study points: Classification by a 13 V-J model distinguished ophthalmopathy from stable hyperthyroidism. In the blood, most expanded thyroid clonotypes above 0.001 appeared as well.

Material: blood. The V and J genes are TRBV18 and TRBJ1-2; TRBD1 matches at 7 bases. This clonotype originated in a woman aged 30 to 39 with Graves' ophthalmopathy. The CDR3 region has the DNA TGTGCCAGCTCACCACCAGATAGGACAGGAGTTAACTATGGCTACACCTTC. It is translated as CASSPPDRTGVNYGYTF.